Listed below are T cell receptor beta chains from one sample, sequenced in a study of blood T cell repertoires in COVID-19. The repertoire was sequenced with immunoSEQ multiplex PCR; TCRdb's copy has only in-frame clones and lacks some. This sample has a few hundred thousand clones; 70% to 90% occur once, and the top ten carry about 1%. The material sequenced was peripheral blood. These receptors originate from a human donor with COVID-19, enrolled during active disease. The donor label of this sample is uncertain. The CDR3 runs from the conserved cysteine through the conserved F or W. Fields, in order: V gene, D gene, J gene, clone size, CDR3 protein, CDR3 DNA. A D gene is named only where the DNA matches it firmly. Clone size, where shown, is once, few, many, or a class for clones that have expanded.

V: TRBV19
D: .
J: TRBJ1-2
size: .
CDR3: CASSSWEGSYGYTF
DNA: TGTGCCAGTAGTTCCTGGGAGGGGTCCTATGGCTACACCTTC

V: TRBV5-4
D: .
J: TRBJ2-3
size: .
CDR3: CASNNGVGDTQYF
DNA: TGTGCCAGCAATAACGGAGTTGGAGATACGCAGTATTTT

V: TRBV5-8
D: .
J: TRBJ1-1
size: .
CDR3: CASSWAGGDPNTEAFF
DNA: TGTGCCAGCAGCTGGGCCGGCGGGGACCCGAACACTGAAGCTTTCTTT

V: TRBV6-5
D: .
J: TRBJ2-5
size: .
CDR3: CASSYRGLREETQYF
DNA: TGTGCCAGCAGTTACCGCGGGCTTAGGGAAGAGACCCAGTACTTC

V: TRBV6-5
D: TRBD1
J: TRBJ2-7
size: few
CDR3: CASSYSAGGSYEQYF
DNA: TGTGCCAGCAGTTACTCGGCAGGGGGATCCTACGAGCAGTACTTC

V: TRBV7-9
D: TRBD2
J: TRBJ2-7
size: .
CDR3: CASRMGLAADEQYF
DNA: TGTGCCAGCAGGATGGGACTAGCGGCGGACGAGCAGTACTTC

V: TRBV19
D: .
J: TRBJ2-2
size: .
CDR3: CAGGRGTANTGELFF
DNA: TGTGCCGGGGGCCGAGGGACCGCGAACACCGGGGAGCTGTTTTTT

V: TRBV3-1/TRBV3-2
D: .
J: TRBJ1-3
size: .
CDR3: CASSQDRGSGNTIYF
DNA: TGTGCCAGCAGCCAAGATCGGGGGTCCGGAAACACCATATATTTT

V: TRBV7-2
D: .
J: TRBJ1-2
size: .
CDR3: CASLPGGGGVHGYTF
DNA: TGTGCCAGCCTACCAGGAGGGGGAGGGGTGCATGGCTACACCTTC

V: TRBV9
D: TRBD1
J: TRBJ1-2
size: .
CDR3: CASSVGAGGRSYGYTF
DNA: TGTGCCAGCAGCGTAGGGGCAGGGGGCCGGAGCTATGGCTACACCTTC

V: TRBV6-6
D: TRBD1
J: TRBJ1-6
size: .
CDR3: CASSYSMGQGDSPLHF
DNA: TGTGCCAGCAGTTACTCGATGGGACAGGGAGATTCACCCCTCCACTTT

V: TRBV12-3/TRBV12-4
D: .
J: TRBJ1-1
size: .
CDR3: CASSLALGAEAFF
DNA: TGTGCCAGCAGTTTAGCGCTCGGGGCTGAAGCTTTCTTT

V: TRBV28
D: TRBD1
J: TRBJ1-2
size: .
CDR3: CASSSTDRAGYTF
DNA: TGTGCCAGCAGTTCGACGGACAGGGCTGGCTACACCTTC

V: TRBV6-5
D: TRBD1
J: TRBJ2-7
size: .
CDR3: CASISDRVYEQYF
DNA: TGTGCCAGCATCTCAGACAGGGTCTACGAGCAGTACTTC

V: TRBV5-4
D: .
J: TRBJ1-1
size: .
CDR3: CASSSGGGVATEAFF
DNA: TGTGCCAGCAGCTCTGGGGGAGGCGTGGCTACTGAAGCTTTCTTT

V: TRBV6-9
D: .
J: TRBJ1-1
size: .
CDR3: CASSHRQNRMNTEAFF
DNA: TGTGCCAGCAGTCACCGACAGAACCGCATGAACACTGAAGCTTTCTTT

V: TRBV27
D: TRBD1
J: TRBJ1-1
size: .
CDR3: CASSPSRGQGGTEAFF
DNA: TGTGCCAGCAGTCCCTCAAGGGGACAGGGTGGCACTGAAGCTTTCTTT

V: TRBV7-3
D: TRBD2
J: TRBJ2-1
size: .
CDR3: CASSLTLADKGNEQFF
DNA: TGTGCCAGCAGCTTAACGCTAGCGGACAAAGGCAATGAGCAGTTCTTC

V: TRBV28
D: .
J: TRBJ2-1
size: .
CDR3: CASSLPNNEQFF
DNA: TGTGCCAGCAGTTTACCAAACAATGAGCAGTTCTTC

V: TRBV21-1
D: .
J: TRBJ2-1
size: .
CDR3: CASSKASGRGNEQFF
DNA: TGTGCCAGCAGCAAAGCTAGCGGGAGAGGGAATGAGCAGTTCTTC

V: TRBV23-1
D: TRBD2
J: TRBJ2-2
size: few
CDR3: CASSQSGSGRATGELFF
DNA: TGCGCCAGCAGTCAATCCGGGAGCGGGAGGGCGACCGGGGAGCTGTTTTTT

V: TRBV5-1
D: .
J: TRBJ1-4
size: once
CDR3: CASSEGLGGEKLFF
DNA: TGCGCCAGCAGCGAGGGACTCGGCGGAGAAAAACTGTTTTTT

V: TRBV2
D: TRBD1
J: TRBJ1-6
size: .
CDR3: CASTQAPQGAPPPLHF
DNA: TGTGCCAGCACCCAAGCCCCGCAGGGGGCTCCCCCACCCCTCCACTTT

V: TRBV6-1
D: .
J: TRBJ1-2
size: .
CDR3: CASSELGDGYTF
DNA: TGTGCCAGCAGTGAACTAGGGGATGGCTACACCTTC

V: TRBV11-1
D: .
J: TRBJ2-1
size: .
CDR3: CASSLRTDPYNEQFF
DNA: TGTGCCAGCAGCCTCCGGACTGACCCCTACAATGAGCAGTTCTTC